What follows describes a single TCR beta chain. Its antigen is unknown. The entry originates in a study of tumor-infiltrating lymphocytes in localized non-small cell lung cancer. General study points: Recurrence-free survival showed no association with tumor T-cell fraction.

Germline CDR1 is SGHDT and CDR2 is YYEEEE. The V and J ends lost 4 bases and 1 base respectively, with 12 bases between them. This CDR3 has 15 residues. Sequencing used immunoSEQ multiplex PCR; TCRdb keeps in-frame clones, though not all of them. The table has about 16,000 clones, around 72% seen once; the top ten hold 8.5% to 10%. The TCR originated in a human donor with non-small cell lung cancer. The sequenced sample consisted of lung tumor tissue. V usage is TRBV5-6 and J usage is TRBJ1-5; a weak D match, TRBD1 (6 bases). The CDR3 DNA reads as TGTGCCAGCAGCATTACAGGGTTGAGCAATCAGCCCCAGCATTTT. It encodes CASSITGLSNQPQHF. Variable domain in full (rest from reference TRBV5-6 and TRBJ1-5): DAGVTQSPTHLIKTRGQQVTLRCSPKSGHDTVSWYQQALGQGPQFIFQYYEEEERQRGNFPDRFSGHQFPNYSSELNVNALLLGDSALYLCASSITGLSNQPQHFGDGTRLSIL.